This TCR beta chain was recorded in a study of T cell responses to AZD1222 COVID-19 vaccine. TCRdb's copy holds only in-frame clones and misses some; the assay was immunoSEQ multiplex PCR. The sample records 100,000 to 120,000 clones, approximately 94% being singletons. The V end was cut by 1 base, the J end by 1 base, with 13 bases between. The CDR3 sequence is 16 residues long. Per the germline V gene, CDR1 is LNHNV and CDR2 is YYDKDF (reference sequence). This TCR came from an adult who received the AZD1222 COVID-19 vaccine. The sample consisted of peripheral blood, taken 28 days after the second AZD1222 dose. The gene calls are TRBV15 and TRBJ1-2, with a tentative D call TRBD1 (6 bases). This CDR3 reads CATSRGSGGLNYGYTF. CDR3 DNA: TGTGCCACCAGCAGAGGGTCGGGGGGCCTTAACTATGGCTACACCTTC. The full variable domain, its missing parts supplied by reference TRBV15 and TRBJ1-2, is DAMVIQNPRYQVTQFGKPVTLSCSQTLNHNVMYWYQQKSSQAPKLLFHYYDKDFNNEADTPDNFQSRRPNTSFCFLDIRSPGLGDTAMYLCATSRGSGGLNYGYTFGSGTRLTVV.